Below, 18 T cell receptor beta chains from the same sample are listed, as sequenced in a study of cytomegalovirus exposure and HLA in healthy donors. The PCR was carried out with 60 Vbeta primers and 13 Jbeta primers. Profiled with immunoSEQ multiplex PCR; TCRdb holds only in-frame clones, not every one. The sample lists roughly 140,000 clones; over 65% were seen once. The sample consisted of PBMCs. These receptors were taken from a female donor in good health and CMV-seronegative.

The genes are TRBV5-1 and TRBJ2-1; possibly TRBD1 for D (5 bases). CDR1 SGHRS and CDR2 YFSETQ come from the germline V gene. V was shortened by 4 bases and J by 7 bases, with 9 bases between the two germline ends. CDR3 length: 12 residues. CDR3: CASSRTPNEQFF. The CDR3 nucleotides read TGCGCCAGCAGCAGGACACCGAATGAGCAGTTCTTC.

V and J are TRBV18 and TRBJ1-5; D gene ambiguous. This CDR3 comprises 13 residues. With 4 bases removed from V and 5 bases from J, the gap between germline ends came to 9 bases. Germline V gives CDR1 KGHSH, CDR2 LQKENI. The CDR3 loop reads CASSLARDQPQHF. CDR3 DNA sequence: TGTGCCAGCTCACTAGCACGGGATCAGCCCCAGCATTTT.

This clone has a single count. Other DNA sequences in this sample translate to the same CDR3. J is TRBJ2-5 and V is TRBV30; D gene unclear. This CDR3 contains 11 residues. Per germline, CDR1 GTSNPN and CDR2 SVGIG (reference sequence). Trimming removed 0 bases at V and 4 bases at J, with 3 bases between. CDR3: CAWSVLETQYF. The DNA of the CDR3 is TGTGCCTGGAGTGTACTAGAGACCCAGTACTTC.

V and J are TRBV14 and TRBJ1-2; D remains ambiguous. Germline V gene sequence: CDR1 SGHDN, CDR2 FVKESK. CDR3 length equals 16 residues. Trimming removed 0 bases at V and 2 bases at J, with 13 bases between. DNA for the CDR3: TGTGCCAGCAGCCAAGATCGAAACAGACCAAACTATGGCTACACCTTC. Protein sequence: CASSQDRNRPNYGYTF.

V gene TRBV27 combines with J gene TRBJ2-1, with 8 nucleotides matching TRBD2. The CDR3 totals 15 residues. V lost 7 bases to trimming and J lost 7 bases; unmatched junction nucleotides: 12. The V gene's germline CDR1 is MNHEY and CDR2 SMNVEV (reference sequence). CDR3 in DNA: TGTGCCAGCACCCAAAGCGGGGGATACTTTAATGAGCAGTTCTTC. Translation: CASTQSGGYFNEQFF.

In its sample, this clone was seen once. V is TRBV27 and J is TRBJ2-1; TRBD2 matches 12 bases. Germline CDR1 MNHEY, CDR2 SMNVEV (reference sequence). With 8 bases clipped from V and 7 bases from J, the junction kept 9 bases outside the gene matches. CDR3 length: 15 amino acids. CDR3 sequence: CASGRLAGVGNEQFF. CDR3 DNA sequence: TGTGCCAGCGGTCGACTAGCGGGAGTGGGGAATGAGCAGTTCTTC.

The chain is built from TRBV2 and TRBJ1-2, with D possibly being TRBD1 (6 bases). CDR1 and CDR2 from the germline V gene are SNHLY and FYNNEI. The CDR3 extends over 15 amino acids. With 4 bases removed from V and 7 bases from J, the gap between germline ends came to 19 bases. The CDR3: CASSGNSLGGAGYTF. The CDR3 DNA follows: TGTGCCAGCAGTGGAAATTCGCTAGGGGGAGCTGGCTACACCTTC.

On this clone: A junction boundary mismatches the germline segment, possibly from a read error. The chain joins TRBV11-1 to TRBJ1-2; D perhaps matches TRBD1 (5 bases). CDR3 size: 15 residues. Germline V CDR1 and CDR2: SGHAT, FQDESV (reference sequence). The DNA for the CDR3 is TGTGCCAGCAGCGCATTTGGGCAGGGTCGCTTTGGCTACCCCTTC. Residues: CASSAFGQGRFGYPF.

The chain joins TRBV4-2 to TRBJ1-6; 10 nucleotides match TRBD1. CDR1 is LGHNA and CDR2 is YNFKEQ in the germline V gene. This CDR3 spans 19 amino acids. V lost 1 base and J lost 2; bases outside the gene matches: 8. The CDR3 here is CASSQAGAGTGAYNSPLHF. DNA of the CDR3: TGTGCCAGCAGCCAAGCGGGGGCCGGGACAGGGGCCTATAATTCACCCCTCCACTTT.

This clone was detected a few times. Here the CDR3 DNA reads TGTGCCAGCAGCCCGGGGAGGACCTTCACCGGGGAGCTGTTTTTT. Translating gives CASSPGRTFTGELFF. This chain connects TRBV7-2 to TRBJ2-2; D is perhaps TRBD2 (6 bases). CDR1 and CDR2 (germline): SGHTA, FQGNSA. The CDR3 totals 15 residues. The V and J ends lost 5 bases and 4 bases respectively, with 14 bases between them.

CDR3 protein: CASSLSLPGREGDTQYF. CDR3 DNA: TGTGCCAGCAGCCTCTCCCTTCCCGGGCGAGAGGGAGATACGCAGTATTTT. V usage is TRBV7-3 and J usage is TRBJ2-3; tentative D call: TRBD2 (5 bases). The CDR3 consists of 17 residues. The germline V and J ends were trimmed by 5 bases and 5 bases, with 23 bases remaining between them. Germline CDR1 SGHTA, CDR2 FQGTGA.

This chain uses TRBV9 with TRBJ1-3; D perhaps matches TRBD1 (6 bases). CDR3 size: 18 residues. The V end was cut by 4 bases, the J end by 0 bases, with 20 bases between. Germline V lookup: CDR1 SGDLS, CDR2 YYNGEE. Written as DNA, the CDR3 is TGTGCCAGCAGCTCCCGATTACAGGGACCCGGCTCTGGAAACACCATATATTTT. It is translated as CASSSRLQGPGSGNTIYF.

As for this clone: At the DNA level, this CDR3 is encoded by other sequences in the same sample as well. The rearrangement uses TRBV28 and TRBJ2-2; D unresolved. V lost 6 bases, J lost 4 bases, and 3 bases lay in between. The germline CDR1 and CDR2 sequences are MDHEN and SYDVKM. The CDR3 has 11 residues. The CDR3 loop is CASSLTGELFF. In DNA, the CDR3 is TGTGCCAGCAGCCTCACCGGGGAGCTGTTTTTT.

CDR3 sequence: CASTGLVSEQFF. The CDR3 DNA follows: TGTGCCAGCACGGGTCTGGTTAGTGAGCAGTTCTTC. The V gene is TRBV2, the J gene TRBJ2-1; no clear D gene. This CDR3 has 12 residues. Trimming took off 7 bases at V and 9 bases at J, with 13 bases between the two ends. Looked up from germline, CDR1 is SNHLY and CDR2 is FYNNEI.

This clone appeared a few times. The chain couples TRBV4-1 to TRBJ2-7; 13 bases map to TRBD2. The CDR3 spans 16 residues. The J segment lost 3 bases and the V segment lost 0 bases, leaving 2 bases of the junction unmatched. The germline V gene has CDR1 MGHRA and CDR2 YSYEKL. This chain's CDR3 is CASSQELAGGGYEQYF. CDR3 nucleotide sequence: TGCGCCAGCAGCCAAGAACTAGCGGGAGGGGGCTACGAGCAGTACTTC.

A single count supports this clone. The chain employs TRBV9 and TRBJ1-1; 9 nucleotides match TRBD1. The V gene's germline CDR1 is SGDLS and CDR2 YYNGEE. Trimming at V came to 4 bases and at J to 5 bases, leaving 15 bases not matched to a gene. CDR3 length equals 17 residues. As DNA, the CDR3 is TGTGCCAGCAGCTCCACAGGGGGCGAAGTAAGGAGTACTGAAGCTTTCTTT. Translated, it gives CASSSTGGEVRSTEAFF.

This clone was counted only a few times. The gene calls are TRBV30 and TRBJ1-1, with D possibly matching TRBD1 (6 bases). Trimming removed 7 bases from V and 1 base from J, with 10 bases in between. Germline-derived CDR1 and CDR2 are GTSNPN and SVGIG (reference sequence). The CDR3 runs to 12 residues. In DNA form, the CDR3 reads TGTGCCTACTGGGACAAGAACACTGAAGCTTTCTTT. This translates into CAYWDKNTEAFF. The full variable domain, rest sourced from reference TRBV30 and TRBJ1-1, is SQTIHQWPATLVQPVGSPLSLECTVEGTSNPNLYWYRQAAGRGLQLLFYSVGIGQISSEVPQNLSASRPQDRQFILSSKKLLLSDSGFYLCAYWDKNTEAFFGQGTRLTVV.

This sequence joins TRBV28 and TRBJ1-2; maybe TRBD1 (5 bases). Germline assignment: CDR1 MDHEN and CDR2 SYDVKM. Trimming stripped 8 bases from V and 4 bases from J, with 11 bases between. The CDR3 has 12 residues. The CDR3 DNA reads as TGTGCCAGCGAGACAGCCCTCTATGGCTACACCTTC. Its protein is CASETALYGYTF.